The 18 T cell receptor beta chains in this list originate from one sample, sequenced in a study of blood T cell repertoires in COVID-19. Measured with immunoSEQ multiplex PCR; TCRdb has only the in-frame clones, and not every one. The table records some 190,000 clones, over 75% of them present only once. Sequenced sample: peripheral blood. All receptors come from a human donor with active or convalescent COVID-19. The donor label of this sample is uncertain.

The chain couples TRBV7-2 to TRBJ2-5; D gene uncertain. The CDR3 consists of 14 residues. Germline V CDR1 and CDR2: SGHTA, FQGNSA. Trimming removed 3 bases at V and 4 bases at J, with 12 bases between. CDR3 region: CASSFGGFGETQYF. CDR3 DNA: TGTGCCAGCAGCTTCGGCGGTTTCGGAGAGACCCAGTACTTC.

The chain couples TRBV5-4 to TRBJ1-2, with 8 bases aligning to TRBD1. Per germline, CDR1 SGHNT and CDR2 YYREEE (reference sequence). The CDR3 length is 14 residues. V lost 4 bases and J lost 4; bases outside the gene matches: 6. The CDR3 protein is CASSLGQGGYGYTF. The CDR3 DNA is TGTGCCAGCAGCCTAGGACAGGGAGGCTATGGCTACACCTTC.

This CDR3 is CAWSVSQNTEAFF. The CDR3 nucleotides are TGTGCCTGGAGTGTAAGCCAGAACACTGAAGCTTTCTTT. V is TRBV30 and J is TRBJ1-1; D unclear. CDR3 length: 13 amino acids. The germline V gene has CDR1 GTSNPN and CDR2 SVGIG (reference sequence). V was shortened by 0 bases and J by 1 base, with 6 bases between the two germline ends.

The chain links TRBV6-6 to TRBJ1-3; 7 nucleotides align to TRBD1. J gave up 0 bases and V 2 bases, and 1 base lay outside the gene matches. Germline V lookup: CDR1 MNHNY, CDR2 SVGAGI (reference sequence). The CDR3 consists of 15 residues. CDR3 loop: CASSYGTVSGNTIYF. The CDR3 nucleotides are TGTGCCAGCAGTTACGGGACAGTCTCTGGAAACACCATATATTTT.

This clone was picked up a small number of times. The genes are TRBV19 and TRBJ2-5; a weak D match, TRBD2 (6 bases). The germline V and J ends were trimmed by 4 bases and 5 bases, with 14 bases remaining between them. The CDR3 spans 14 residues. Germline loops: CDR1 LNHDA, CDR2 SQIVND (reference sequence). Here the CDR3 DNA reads TGTGCCAGTAGTACGCCCGGGGGTAAGGAGACCCAGTACTTC. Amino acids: CASSTPGGKETQYF. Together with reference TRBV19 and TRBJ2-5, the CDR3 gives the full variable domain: DGGITQSPKYLFRKEGQNVTLSCEQNLNHDAMYWYRQDPGQGLRLIYYSQIVNDFQKGDIAEGYSVSREKKESFPLTVTSAQKNPTAFYLCASSTPGGKETQYFGPGTRLLVL.

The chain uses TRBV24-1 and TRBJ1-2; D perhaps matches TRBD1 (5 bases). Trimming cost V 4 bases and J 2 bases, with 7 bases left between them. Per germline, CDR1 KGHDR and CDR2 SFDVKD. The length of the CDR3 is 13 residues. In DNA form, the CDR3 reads TGTGCCACCAGTGAGGCAGGGAACTATGGCTACACCTTC. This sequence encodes CATSEAGNYGYTF.

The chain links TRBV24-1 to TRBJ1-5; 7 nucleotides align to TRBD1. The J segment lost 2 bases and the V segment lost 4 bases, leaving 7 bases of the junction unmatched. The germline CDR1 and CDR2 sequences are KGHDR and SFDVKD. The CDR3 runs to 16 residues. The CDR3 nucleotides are TGTGCCACCAGTGACCCGGGACAGCGGGGCAATCAGCCCCAGCATTTT. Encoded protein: CATSDPGQRGNQPQHF.

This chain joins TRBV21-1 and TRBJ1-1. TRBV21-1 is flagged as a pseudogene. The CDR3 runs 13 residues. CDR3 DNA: TGTGCCAGACCTTTGCCCCCGGACACTGAAGCTTTCTTT. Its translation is CARPLPPDTEAFF.

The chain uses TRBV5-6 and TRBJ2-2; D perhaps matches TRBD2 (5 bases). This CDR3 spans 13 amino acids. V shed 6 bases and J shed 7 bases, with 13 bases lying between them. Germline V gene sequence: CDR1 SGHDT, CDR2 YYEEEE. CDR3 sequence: CASTPLAGGELFF. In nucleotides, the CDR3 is TGTGCCAGCACCCCCCTCGCGGGCGGGGAGCTGTTTTTT.

For the CDR3, the DNA is TGTGCCAGCAGCTTTCCGGACAGGGGCGGTATGGGCTACACCTTC. Its translation is CASSFPDRGGMGYTF. The genes are TRBV11-2 and TRBJ1-2, with 9 bases that match TRBD1. The CDR3 runs 15 residues. V was clipped by 3 bases and J by 8 bases; unmatched bases: 10. Germline V gene data show CDR1 as SGHAT and CDR2 as FQNNGV.

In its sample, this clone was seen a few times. The CDR3 loop is CASSYGRAYSNQPQHF. CDR3 in DNA: TGTGCCAGCAGTTACGGCAGGGCATATAGCAATCAGCCCCAGCATTTT. This chain joins TRBV6-6 and TRBJ1-5, with D possibly matching TRBD1 (5 bases). V gave up 2 bases and J gave up 0 bases, with 11 bases separating them. Germline CDR1 MNHNY, CDR2 SVGAGI (reference sequence). CDR3 length equals 16 residues.

Written as DNA, the CDR3 is TGCGCCAGCACCACAAGAGTGAGGCTATTATACACAGATACGCAGTATTTT. This translates into CASTTRVRLLYTDTQYF. The V and J genes are TRBV23-1 and TRBJ2-3; D unresolved. TRBV23-1 is an ORF; its function is uncertain. The CDR3 runs 17 residues. V lost 7 bases and J 2 bases, leaving 22 bases between the germline ends.

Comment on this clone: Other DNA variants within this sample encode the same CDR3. The CDR3 DNA reads TGTGCCAGCAGCTGGACTAGCGGGGGGCGTGAGACCCAGTACTTC. This gives the protein CASSWTSGGRETQYF. The chain links TRBV7-2 to TRBJ2-5; 14 bases are shared with TRBD2. This CDR3 has 15 amino acids. Germline CDR1 is SGHTA and CDR2 is FQGNSA. Trimming removed 4 bases from V and 5 bases from J; junction bases left unmatched: 3.

CDR3 residues: CAWSAGFVQPQHF. The CDR3 DNA reads as TGTGCCTGGAGTGCAGGGTTCGTTCAGCCCCAGCATTTT. The rearrangement links TRBV30 to TRBJ1-5; TRBD1 might be the D (5 bases). V lost 1 base and J 6 bases, leaving 10 bases between the germline ends. The CDR3 loop spans 13 amino acids. Germline CDR1 and CDR2: GTSNPN and SVGIG (reference sequence).

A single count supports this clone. The CDR3 loop reads CATSDSSLNYGYTF. The CDR3 coding sequence is TGTGCCACCAGTGATTCCAGTCTTAACTATGGCTACACCTTC. V gene TRBV24-1 combines with J gene TRBJ1-2, with unresolved D. Trimming pared 2 bases from V and 1 base from J, leaving 7 bases between. This CDR3 is 14 amino acids long. The germline gives CDR1 KGHDR, CDR2 SFDVKD.

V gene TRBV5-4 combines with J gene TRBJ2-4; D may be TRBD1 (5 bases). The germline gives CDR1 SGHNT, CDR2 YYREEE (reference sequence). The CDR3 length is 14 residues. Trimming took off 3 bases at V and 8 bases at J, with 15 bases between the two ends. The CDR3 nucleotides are TGTGCCAGCAGCTACGACAGCCTTGAACACATTCAGTACTTC. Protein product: CASSYDSLEHIQYF. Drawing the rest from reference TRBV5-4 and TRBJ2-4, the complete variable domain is ETGVTQSPTHLIKTRGQQVTLRCSSQSGHNTVSWYQQALGQGPQFIFQYYREEENGRGNFPPRFSGLQFPNYSSELNVNALELDDSALYLCASSYDSLEHIQYFGAGTRLSVL.

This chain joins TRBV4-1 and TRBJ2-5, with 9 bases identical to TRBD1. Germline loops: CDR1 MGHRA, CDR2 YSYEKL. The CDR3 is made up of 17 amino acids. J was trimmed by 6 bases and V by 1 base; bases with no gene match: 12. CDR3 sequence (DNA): TGCGCCAGCAGCCAAGTACTGGCCGGGGGACAGGGAAAGACCCAGTACTTC. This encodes CASSQVLAGGQGKTQYF.

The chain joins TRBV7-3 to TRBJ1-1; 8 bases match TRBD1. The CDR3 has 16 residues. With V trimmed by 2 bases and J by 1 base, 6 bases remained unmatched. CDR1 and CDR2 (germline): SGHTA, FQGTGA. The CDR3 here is CASSLQGAPRNTEAFF. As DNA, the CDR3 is TGTGCCAGCAGCTTACAGGGGGCCCCAAGGAACACTGAAGCTTTCTTT.